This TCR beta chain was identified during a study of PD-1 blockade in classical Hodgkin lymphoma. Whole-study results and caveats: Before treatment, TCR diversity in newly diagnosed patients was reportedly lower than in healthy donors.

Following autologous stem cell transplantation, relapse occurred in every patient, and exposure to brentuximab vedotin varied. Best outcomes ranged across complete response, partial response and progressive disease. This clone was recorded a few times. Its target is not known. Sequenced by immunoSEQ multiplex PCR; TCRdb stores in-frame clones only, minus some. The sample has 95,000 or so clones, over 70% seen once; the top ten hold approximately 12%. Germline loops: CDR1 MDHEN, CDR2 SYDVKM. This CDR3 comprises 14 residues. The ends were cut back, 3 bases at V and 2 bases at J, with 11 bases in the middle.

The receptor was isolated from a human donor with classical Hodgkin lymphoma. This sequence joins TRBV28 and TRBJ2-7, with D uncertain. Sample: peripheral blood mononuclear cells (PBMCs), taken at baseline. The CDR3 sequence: CASSFARPPYEQYF. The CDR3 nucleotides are TGTGCCAGCAGTTTCGCCAGGCCGCCCTACGAGCAGTACTTC.